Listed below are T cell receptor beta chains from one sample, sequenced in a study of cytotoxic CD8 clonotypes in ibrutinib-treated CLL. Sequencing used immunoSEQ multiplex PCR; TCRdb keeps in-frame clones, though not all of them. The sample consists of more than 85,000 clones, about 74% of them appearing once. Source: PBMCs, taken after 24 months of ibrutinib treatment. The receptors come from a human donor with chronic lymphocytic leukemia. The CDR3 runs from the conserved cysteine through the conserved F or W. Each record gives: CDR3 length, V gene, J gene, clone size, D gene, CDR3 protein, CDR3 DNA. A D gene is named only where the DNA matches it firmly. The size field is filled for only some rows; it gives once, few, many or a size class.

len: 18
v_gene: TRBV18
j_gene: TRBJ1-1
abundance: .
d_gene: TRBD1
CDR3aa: CASSPPIKGGPMNTEAFF
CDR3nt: TGTGCCAGCTCACCACCTATAAAAGGGGGCCCAATGAACACTGAAGCTTTCTTT

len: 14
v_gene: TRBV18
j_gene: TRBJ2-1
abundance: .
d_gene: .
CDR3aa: CASSPPGRQVSVFF
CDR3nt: TGTGCCAGCTCACCACCGGGTAGACAGGTTTCGGTATTCTTC

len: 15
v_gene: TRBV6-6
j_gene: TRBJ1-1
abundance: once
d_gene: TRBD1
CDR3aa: CASSSDRGKRAEAFF
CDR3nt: TGTGCCAGCAGTTCGGACAGGGGGAAAAGGGCTGAAGCTTTCTTT

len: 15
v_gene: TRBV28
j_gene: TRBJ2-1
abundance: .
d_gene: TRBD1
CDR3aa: CASSASGTGGYEQFF
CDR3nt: TGTGCCAGCAGTGCCTCCGGGACAGGGGGGTATGAGCAGTTCTTC

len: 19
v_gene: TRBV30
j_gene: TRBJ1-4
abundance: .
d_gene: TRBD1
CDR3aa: CAWSVGTGATLRSNEKLFF
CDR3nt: TGTGCCTGGAGTGTAGGGACAGGGGCGACTCTCCGCTCTAATGAAAAACTGTTTTTT

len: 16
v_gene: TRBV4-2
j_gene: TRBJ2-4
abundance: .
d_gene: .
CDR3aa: CASSQPFGLLGSIQYF
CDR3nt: TGTGCCAGCAGCCAACCCTTCGGACTATTGGGAAGCATTCAGTACTTC

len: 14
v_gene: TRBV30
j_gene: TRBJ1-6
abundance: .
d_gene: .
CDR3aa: CAWSLVSYNSPLHF
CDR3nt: TGTGCCTGGAGTCTGGTTTCCTATAATTCACCCCTCCACTTT

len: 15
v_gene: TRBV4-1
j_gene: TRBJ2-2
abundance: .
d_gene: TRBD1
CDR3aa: CASSPGQGKGGELFF
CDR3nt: TGCGCCAGCAGCCCGGGACAGGGGAAGGGCGGGGAGCTGTTTTTT

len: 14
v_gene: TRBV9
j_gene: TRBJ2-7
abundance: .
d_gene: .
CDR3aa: CASSVQERADEQYF
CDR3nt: TGTGCCAGCAGCGTTCAGGAGAGGGCGGACGAGCAGTACTTC

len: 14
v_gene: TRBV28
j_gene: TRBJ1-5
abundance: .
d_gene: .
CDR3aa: CASSGLGVNQPQHF
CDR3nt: TGTGCCAGCAGCGGTCTGGGAGTCAATCAGCCCCAGCATTTT

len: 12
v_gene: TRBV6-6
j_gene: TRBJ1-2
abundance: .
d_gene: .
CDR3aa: CASSYSGYGYTF
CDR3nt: TGTGCCAGCAGTTACTCGGGGTATGGCTACACCTTC

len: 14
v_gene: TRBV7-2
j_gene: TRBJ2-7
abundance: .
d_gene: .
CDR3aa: CASTSEDSYYEQYF
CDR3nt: TGTGCCAGCACCTCTGAGGACAGTTACTACGAGCAGTACTTC

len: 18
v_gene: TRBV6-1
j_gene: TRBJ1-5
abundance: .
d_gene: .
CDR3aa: CASSEGEATKNSNQPQHF
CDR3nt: TGTGCCAGCAGTGAAGGGGAGGCAACTAAAAATAGCAATCAGCCCCAGCATTTT

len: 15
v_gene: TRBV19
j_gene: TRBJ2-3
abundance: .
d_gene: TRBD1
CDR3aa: CASSILGQGTDTQYF
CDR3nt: TGTGCCAGTAGTATACTTGGACAGGGCACAGATACGCAGTATTTT

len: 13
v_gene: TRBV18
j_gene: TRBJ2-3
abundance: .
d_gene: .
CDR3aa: CASSLSQGDTQYF
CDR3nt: TGTGCCAGCTCATTAAGCCAGGGAGATACGCAGTATTTT

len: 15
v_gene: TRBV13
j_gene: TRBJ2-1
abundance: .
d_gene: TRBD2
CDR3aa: CASSLGPSGTDEQFF
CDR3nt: TGTGCCAGCAGCTTGGGGCCTAGCGGGACAGACGAGCAGTTCTTC

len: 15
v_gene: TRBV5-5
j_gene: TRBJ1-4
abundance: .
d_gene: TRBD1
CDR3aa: CASSLVAGGREKLFF
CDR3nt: TGTGCCAGCAGCTTGGTTGCAGGGGGCAGAGAAAAACTGTTTTTT

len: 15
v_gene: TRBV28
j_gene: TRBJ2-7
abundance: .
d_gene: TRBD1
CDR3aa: CASSLTGGVSYEQYF
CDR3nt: TGTGCCAGCAGTCTAACAGGGGGCGTATCCTACGAGCAGTACTTC

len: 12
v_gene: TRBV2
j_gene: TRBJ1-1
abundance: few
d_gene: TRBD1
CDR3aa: CASSGTGSEAFF
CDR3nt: TGTGCCAGCAGCGGGACAGGGTCTGAAGCTTTCTTT

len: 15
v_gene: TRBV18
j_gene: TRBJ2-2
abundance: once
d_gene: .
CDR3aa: CASSPATGNTGELFF
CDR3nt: TGTGCCAGCTCACCGGCGACAGGGAACACCGGGGAGCTGTTTTTT

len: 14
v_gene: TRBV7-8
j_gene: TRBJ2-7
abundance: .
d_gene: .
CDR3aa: CASSQAPSTHEQYF
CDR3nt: TGTGCCAGCAGCCAGGCCCCCTCAACCCACGAGCAGTACTTC

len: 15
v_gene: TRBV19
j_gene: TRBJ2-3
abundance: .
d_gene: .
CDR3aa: CASRAGRRSTDTQYF
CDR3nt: TGTGCCAGTAGGGCGGGACGGAGAAGCACAGATACGCAGTATTTT

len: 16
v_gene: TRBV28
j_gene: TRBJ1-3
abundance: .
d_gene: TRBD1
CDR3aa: CASSLYDRGFGNTIYF
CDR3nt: TGTGCCAGCAGTTTATACGACAGGGGATTTGGAAACACCATATATTTT

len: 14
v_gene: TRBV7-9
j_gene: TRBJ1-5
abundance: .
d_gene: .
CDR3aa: CASSLSGGYQPQHF
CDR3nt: TGTGCCAGCAGCTTATCGGGGGGATATCAGCCCCAGCATTTT

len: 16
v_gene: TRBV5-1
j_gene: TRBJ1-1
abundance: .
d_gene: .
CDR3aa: CASSYLDGRMNTEAFF
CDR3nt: TGCGCCAGCAGCTACTTAGATGGACGGATGAACACTGAAGCTTTCTTT

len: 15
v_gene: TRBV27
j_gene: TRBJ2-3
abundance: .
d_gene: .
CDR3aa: CASKTGLGSTDTQYF
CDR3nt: TGTGCCAGCAAAACCGGACTGGGGAGCACAGATACGCAGTATTTT

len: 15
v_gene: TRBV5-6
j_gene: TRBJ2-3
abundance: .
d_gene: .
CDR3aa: CASSLEGRVIYTQYF
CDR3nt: TGTGCCAGCAGCTTGGAAGGCAGGGTCATCTATACGCAGTATTTT

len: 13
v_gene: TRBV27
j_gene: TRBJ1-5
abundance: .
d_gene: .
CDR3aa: CASSLSLNQPQHF
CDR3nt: TGTGCCAGCAGTTTATCGCTCAATCAGCCCCAGCATTTT

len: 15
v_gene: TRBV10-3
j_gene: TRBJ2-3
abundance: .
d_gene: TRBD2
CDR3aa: CAIRGSGSGTDTQYF
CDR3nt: TGTGCCATCAGGGGTAGCGGGAGCGGCACAGATACGCAGTATTTT

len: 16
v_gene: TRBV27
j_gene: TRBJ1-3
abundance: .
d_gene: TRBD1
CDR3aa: CASSLTGTGAGATIYF
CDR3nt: TGTGCCAGCAGTTTAACCGGGACAGGGGCAGGAGCCACCATATATTTT

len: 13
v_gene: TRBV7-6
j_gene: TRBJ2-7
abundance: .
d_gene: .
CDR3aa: CASSIDRRYEQYF
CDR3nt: TGTGCCAGCAGCATAGATAGGAGGTACGAGCAGTACTTC

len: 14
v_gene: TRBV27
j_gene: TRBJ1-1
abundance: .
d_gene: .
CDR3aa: CASSLRGRRAEAFF
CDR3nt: TGTGCCAGCAGTTTGAGGGGGAGACGAGCTGAAGCTTTCTTT

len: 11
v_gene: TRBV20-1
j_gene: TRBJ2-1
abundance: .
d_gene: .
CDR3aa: CSARPRDEQFF
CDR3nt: TGCAGTGCTAGGCCCCGGGATGAGCAGTTCTTC

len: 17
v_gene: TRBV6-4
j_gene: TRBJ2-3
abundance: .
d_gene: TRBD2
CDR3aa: CASSALPQTSGTDTQYF
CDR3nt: TGTGCCAGCAGTGCCTTACCCCAGACTAGCGGGACAGATACGCAGTATTTT

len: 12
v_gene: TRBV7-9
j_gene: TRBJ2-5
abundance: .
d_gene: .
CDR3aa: CASSPHQETQYF
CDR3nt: TGTGCCAGCAGCCCCCACCAAGAGACCCAGTACTTC

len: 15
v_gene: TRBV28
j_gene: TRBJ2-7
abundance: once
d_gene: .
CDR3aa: CASSGAGLSSYEQYF
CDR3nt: TGTGCCAGCAGTGGCGCGGGGCTAAGCTCCTACGAGCAGTACTTC

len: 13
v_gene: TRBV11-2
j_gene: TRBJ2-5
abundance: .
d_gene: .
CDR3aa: CASSTTSLETQYF
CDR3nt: TGTGCCAGCAGCACCACTAGTTTAGAGACCCAGTACTTC

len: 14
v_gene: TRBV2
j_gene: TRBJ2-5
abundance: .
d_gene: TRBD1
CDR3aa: CASQVRTGGETQYF
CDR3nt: TGTGCCAGTCAAGTGAGGACAGGGGGAGAGACCCAGTACTTC

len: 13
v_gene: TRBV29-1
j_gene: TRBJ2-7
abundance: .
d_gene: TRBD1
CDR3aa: CSTGGQGSYEQYF
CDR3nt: TGCAGCACCGGGGGACAGGGCTCCTACGAGCAGTACTTC

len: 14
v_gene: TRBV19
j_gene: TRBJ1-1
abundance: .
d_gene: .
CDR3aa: CASSIEQAYTEAFF
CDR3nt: TGTGCCAGTAGTATCGAACAGGCTTACACTGAAGCTTTCTTT

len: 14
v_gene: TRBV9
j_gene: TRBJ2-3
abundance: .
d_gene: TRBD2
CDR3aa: CASSGSGSTDTQYF
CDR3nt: TGTGCCAGCAGCGGTAGCGGGAGTACAGATACGCAGTATTTT

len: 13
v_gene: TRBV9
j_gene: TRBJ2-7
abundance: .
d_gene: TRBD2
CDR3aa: CASSYLAGDEQYF
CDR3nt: TGTGCCAGCAGCTATCTAGCGGGAGACGAGCAGTACTTC

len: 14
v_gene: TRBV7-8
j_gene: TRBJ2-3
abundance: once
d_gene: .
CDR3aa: CASSLMLLSDTQYF
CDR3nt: TGTGCCAGCAGCTTAATGCTTCTGTCGGATACGCAGTATTTT

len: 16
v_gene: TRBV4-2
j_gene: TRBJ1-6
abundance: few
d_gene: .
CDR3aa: CASSQGLRQYNSPLHF
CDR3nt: TGTGCCAGCAGCCAAGGGCTTCGACAGTATAATTCACCCCTCCACTTT

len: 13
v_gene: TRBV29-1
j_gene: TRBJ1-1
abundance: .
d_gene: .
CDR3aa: CSVRGRRNTEAFF
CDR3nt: TGCAGCGTGAGAGGGCGTAGGAACACTGAAGCTTTCTTT

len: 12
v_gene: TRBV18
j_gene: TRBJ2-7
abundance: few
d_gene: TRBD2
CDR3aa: CASSPGGYEQYF
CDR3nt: TGTGCCAGCTCACCGGGGGGGTACGAGCAGTACTTC

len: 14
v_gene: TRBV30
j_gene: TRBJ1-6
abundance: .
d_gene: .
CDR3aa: CAWSANSFNSPLHF
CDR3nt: TGTGCCTGGAGTGCCAATTCGTTTAATTCACCCCTCCACTTT

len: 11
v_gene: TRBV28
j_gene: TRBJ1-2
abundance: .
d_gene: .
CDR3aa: CASSLNYGYTF
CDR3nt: TGTGCCAGCAGTTTAAACTATGGCTACACCTTC

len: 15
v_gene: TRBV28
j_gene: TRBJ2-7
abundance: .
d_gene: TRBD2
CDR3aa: CASSLSAGGPYEQYF
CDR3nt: TGTGCCAGCAGTTTATCAGCGGGAGGGCCCTACGAGCAGTACTTC

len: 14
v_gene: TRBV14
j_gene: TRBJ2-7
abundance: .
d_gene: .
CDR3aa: CASSQDRWSYEQYF
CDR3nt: TGTGCCAGCAGCCAAGATCGATGGAGCTACGAGCAGTACTTC

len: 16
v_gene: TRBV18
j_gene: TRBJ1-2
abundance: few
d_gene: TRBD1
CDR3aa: CASSPPFTGQPRGYTF
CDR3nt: TGTGCCAGCTCACCACCATTCACGGGACAGCCCAGGGGCTACACCTTC

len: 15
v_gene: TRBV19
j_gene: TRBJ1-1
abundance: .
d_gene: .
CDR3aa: CASSIDEWRNTEAFF
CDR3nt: TGTGCCAGTAGTATAGACGAATGGAGGAACACTGAAGCTTTCTTT

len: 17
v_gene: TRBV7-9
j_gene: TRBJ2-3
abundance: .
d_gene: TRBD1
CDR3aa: CASSRRTRTGGTDTQYF
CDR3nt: TGTGCCAGCAGCCGCCGAACCCGGACAGGGGGCACAGATACGCAGTATTTT

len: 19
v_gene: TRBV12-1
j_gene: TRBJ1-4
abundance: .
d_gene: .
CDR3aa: CASSFGGQGPRLRDEKLFF
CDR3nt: TGTGCCAGCAGCTTTGGAGGACAGGGACCCCGTTTAAGGGATGAAAAACTGTTTTTT

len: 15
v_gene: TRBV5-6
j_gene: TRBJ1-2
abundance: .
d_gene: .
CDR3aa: CASSLAAGSSYGYTF
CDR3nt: TGTGCCAGCAGCTTGGCGGCAGGGAGTAGCTATGGCTACACCTTC

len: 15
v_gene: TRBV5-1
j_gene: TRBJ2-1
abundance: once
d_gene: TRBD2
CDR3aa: CASSLASGRAGEQFF
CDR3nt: TGCGCCAGCAGCTTGGCCAGCGGGAGGGCAGGTGAGCAGTTCTTC

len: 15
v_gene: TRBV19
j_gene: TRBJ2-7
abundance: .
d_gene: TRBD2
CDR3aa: CASSPLLAGVPEQYF
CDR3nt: TGTGCCAGTAGTCCACTACTAGCGGGAGTACCTGAGCAGTACTTC

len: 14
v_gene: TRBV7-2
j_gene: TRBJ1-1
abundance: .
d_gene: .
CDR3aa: CASSSRRGIAEAFF
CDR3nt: TGTGCCAGCAGCTCAAGGAGGGGGATTGCTGAAGCTTTCTTT

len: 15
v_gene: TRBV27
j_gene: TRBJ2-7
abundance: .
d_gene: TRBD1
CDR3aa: CASSRIDRGSYEQYF
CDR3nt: TGTGCCAGCAGTCGGATCGACAGGGGGAGCTACGAGCAGTACTTC